The sequence of this T cell receptor (beta chain) was determined in a study of cytomegalovirus exposure and HLA in healthy donors. Overall study: Both the 120 validation repertoires and the 500 to 700 first-cohort repertoires used the same platform, as reported by a later analysis.

While the first cohort had over 650 subjects, the donors belonged to the separate validation cohort of about 110 subjects. Study results and caveats: High sensitivity and specificity were reportedly achieved when the classifier diagnosed cytomegalovirus status.

The CDR3 is 12 amino acids. Deletions cut 4 bases from V and 7 bases from J, with 9 bases between. Germline V CDR1 and CDR2: SGHDT, YYEEEE. In this sample, this clone turned up once. Its antigen is still unknown. Profiling relied on immunoSEQ multiplex PCR, and the TCRdb table lists in-frame clones only, not all of them. The sample shows some 140,000 clones, about 80% of them seen only once. The specimen sequenced was PBMCs. This chain connects TRBV5-6 to TRBJ2-1; D unresolved. This TCR was sampled from a man aged 25-45 years in good health and CMV-seropositive. As DNA, the CDR3 is TGTGCCAGCAGCGAACTCGCTAATGAGCAGTTCTTC. Its translation: CASSELANEQFF.